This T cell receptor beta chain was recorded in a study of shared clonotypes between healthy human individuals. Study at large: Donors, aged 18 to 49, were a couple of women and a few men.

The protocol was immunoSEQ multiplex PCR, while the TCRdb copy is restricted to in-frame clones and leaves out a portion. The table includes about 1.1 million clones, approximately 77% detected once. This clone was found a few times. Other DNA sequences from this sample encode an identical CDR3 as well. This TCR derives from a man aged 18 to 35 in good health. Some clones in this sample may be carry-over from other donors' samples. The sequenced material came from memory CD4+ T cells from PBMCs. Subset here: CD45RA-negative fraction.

CDR3 coding DNA: TGTGCCAGTAGTCAAAGGACAGGCGACAACAATGAGCAGTTCTTC. It is translated as CASSQRTGDNNEQFF. This chain connects TRBV19 to TRBJ2-1, with 7 bases identical to TRBD1. In germline, CDR1 is LNHDA, CDR2 SQIVND (reference sequence). The CDR3 extends over 15 amino acids. The J segment lost 5 bases and the V segment lost 5 bases, leaving 9 bases of the junction unmatched.